This is a list of T cell receptor beta chains from one sample in a study of CD8+CD57+ T cells in acquired aplastic anemia. TCRdb passed the reads through MiXCR, listing each CDR3 protein once. The top ten hold approximately 40% of the sample, which has approximately 250,000 distinct CDR3 sequences, around 82% seen once. Sequenced input: sorted CD4+, CD8+, or CD8+CD57+ T cells (not recorded which) from PBMCs. The receptor source for this set is a human donor with aplastic anemia. Each CDR3 is given with its conserved first and last residue. A D gene is named only where the DNA matches it firmly. Where a row states a size, it is once, few, many or the class of an expanded clone; other rows omit it.

cdr3_nt: TGTGCCAGCAGTTTGGCCCGTAGGACAGGGGAGGAGACCCAGTACTTC
cdr3_aa: CASSLARRTGEETQYF
cdr3_length: 16
clone_size: once
v_call: TRBV5-5
d_call: TRBD1
j_call: TRBJ2-5

cdr3_nt: TGTGCCAGCAGCTTAGTGGGAGGTCCCGATATTTTT
cdr3_aa: CASSLVGGPDIF
cdr3_length: 12
clone_size: once
v_call: TRBV7-8
d_call: -
j_call: TRBJ2-2

cdr3_nt: TGCGCCAGCAGGGACGGGGTTACAGGTGGCTACACCTTC
cdr3_aa: CASRDGVTGGYTF
cdr3_length: 13
clone_size: -
v_call: TRBV7-8
d_call: -
j_call: TRBJ1-2

cdr3_nt: TGTGCCAGCAGCTCTGAAAGGCAACTGAACACTGAAGCTTTCTTT
cdr3_aa: CASSSERQLNTEAFF
cdr3_length: 15
clone_size: once
v_call: TRBV5-6
d_call: -
j_call: TRBJ1-1

cdr3_nt: TGTGCCAGCAGCCCCCAGGGTCAAAGCGGCAATCAGCCCCAGCATTTT
cdr3_aa: CASSPQGQSGNQPQHF
cdr3_length: 16
clone_size: -
v_call: TRBV7-9
d_call: -
j_call: TRBJ1-5

cdr3_nt: TGTGCCAGCAGCTTACGGGGGGGGACAAATACGCAGTATTTT
cdr3_aa: CASSLRGGTNTQYF
cdr3_length: 14
clone_size: -
v_call: TRBV7-2
d_call: TRBD2
j_call: TRBJ2-3

cdr3_nt: TGTGCCACCAGCAGGCGTGGGGGGGACACAGTTTCGAGGACTGAAGCTTTCTTT
cdr3_aa: CATSRRGGDTVSRTEAFF
cdr3_length: 18
clone_size: -
v_call: TRBV7-2
d_call: -
j_call: TRBJ1-1

cdr3_nt: TGTGCCAGCAGCAATGGACAGGGGTCTCAGGAGACCCAGTTC
cdr3_aa: CASSNGQGSQETQF
cdr3_length: 14
clone_size: -
v_call: TRBV7-2
d_call: TRBD1
j_call: TRBJ2-3

cdr3_nt: TGTGCCAGTAGTACCCCCCCAGAGGGTATTATCACTGAAGCTTTCTTT
cdr3_aa: CASSTPPEGIITEAFF
cdr3_length: 16
clone_size: many
v_call: TRBV19
d_call: -
j_call: TRBJ1-1

cdr3_nt: TGTGCCAGCAGCGTAGGGTCGGATACGCACAATTTTGCTTTCTTT
cdr3_aa: CASSVGSDTHNFAFF
cdr3_length: 15
clone_size: -
v_call: TRBV9
d_call: -
j_call: TRBJ1-1

cdr3_nt: TGTGCCAGCAGCTTAGTCCTGAACACTGAAGCTTACTTC
cdr3_aa: CASSLVLNTEAYF
cdr3_length: 13
clone_size: -
v_call: TRBV7-2
d_call: -
j_call: TRBJ1-1

cdr3_nt: TGTGCCAGCAGCTTATCGGGGGGGGGCGATTCCCAGTATTACTTT
cdr3_aa: CASSLSGGGDSQYYF
cdr3_length: 15
clone_size: -
v_call: TRBV7-2
d_call: TRBD2
j_call: TRBJ2-3

cdr3_nt: -
cdr3_aa: CASSPKGTEAFFGANVLTF
cdr3_length: 19
clone_size: -
v_call: TRBV27
d_call: -
j_call: TRBJ2-6

cdr3_nt: TGTGCCAGCAGCCAATTTTACGGAAAGGGAGGAAACACTGAAGCTTTCTTT
cdr3_aa: CASSQFYGKGGNTEAFF
cdr3_length: 17
clone_size: -
v_call: TRBV11-1
d_call: -
j_call: TRBJ1-1

cdr3_nt: TGTGCCAGCAGCATGGGGAGGAACACGCTAGTATATGGCTACACCTTC
cdr3_aa: CASSMGRNTLVYGYTF
cdr3_length: 16
clone_size: -
v_call: TRBV7-3
d_call: -
j_call: TRBJ1-2

cdr3_nt: TGTGCCAGCAGCTTGGTCGGGGGGATCGAGGATACGCAGTATTTT
cdr3_aa: CASSLVGGIEDTQYF
cdr3_length: 15
clone_size: few
v_call: TRBV5-6
d_call: TRBD2
j_call: TRBJ2-3